The rows below give T cell receptor beta chains drawn from one sample of a study of cytomegalovirus exposure and HLA in healthy donors. Sequenced by immunoSEQ multiplex PCR; TCRdb stores in-frame clones only, minus some. This table holds about 190,000 clones, 84% found once. Sequencing input: PBMCs. The source of these receptors is a woman aged 50 to 60 in good health and CMV-seropositive. CDR3s include the opening cysteine and the closing phenylalanine or tryptophan. D genes are given only for firm matches. Where a row states a size, it is once, few, many or the class of an expanded clone; other rows omit it.

D: TRBD2
size: NA
J: TRBJ2-1
V: TRBV6-5
DNA: TGTGCCAGCACCCCGGGACTAGCGGGGGTGAATGAGCAGTTCTTC
CDR3: CASTPGLAGVNEQFF

D: TRBD1
size: NA
J: TRBJ2-7
V: TRBV5-1
DNA: TGCGCCAGCAGCACAGGACAGGGAAATTCGAACGAGCAGTACTTC
CDR3: CASSTGQGNSNEQYF

D: NA
size: NA
J: TRBJ1-5
V: TRBV11-2
DNA: TGTGCCAGCAGCCCGGCGGCTAATCAGCCCCAGCATTTT
CDR3: CASSPAANQPQHF

D: TRBD1
size: NA
J: TRBJ1-2
V: TRBV25-1
DNA: TGTGCCAGCAGTGAACCGGCTGGGACAGTCTATGGCTACACCTTC
CDR3: CASSEPAGTVYGYTF

D: NA
size: NA
J: TRBJ1-1
V: TRBV21-1
DNA: TGTGCCAGCAGCACCCCTCCGAACAGGGAGCCTGAAGCTTTCTTT
CDR3: CASSTPPNREPEAFF

D: TRBD1
size: NA
J: TRBJ1-5
V: TRBV4-3
DNA: TGCGCCAGCAGCCAGGGACAGGGTAGCAATCAGCCCCAGCATTTT
CDR3: CASSQGQGSNQPQHF

D: NA
size: NA
J: TRBJ1-2
V: TRBV29-1
DNA: TGCAGCTATCGACAGGCCTCTGATGGCTACACCTTC
CDR3: CSYRQASDGYTF

D: NA
size: once
J: TRBJ2-7
V: TRBV6-6
DNA: TGTGCCAGCAGTTACAGACTCGAGCAGTACTTC
CDR3: CASSYRLEQYF

D: TRBD2
size: NA
J: TRBJ2-1
V: TRBV6-5
DNA: TGTGCCAGCAGTTTACTAGCGGCCTACAATGAGCAGTTCTTC
CDR3: CASSLLAAYNEQFF

D: TRBD1
size: NA
J: TRBJ2-2
V: TRBV4-2
DNA: TGTGCCAGCAGCCAAGGACAGGGGTCGGGCGGGGAGCTGTTTTTT
CDR3: CASSQGQGSGGELFF

D: NA
size: NA
J: TRBJ1-5
V: TRBV29-1
DNA: TGCAGCGTTGGCCAGGGGAATGGTCAGCCCCAGCATTTT
CDR3: CSVGQGNGQPQHF

D: NA
size: NA
J: TRBJ1-2
V: TRBV30
DNA: TGCGCCTGGGGGGCCAACTATGGCTACACCTTC
CDR3: CAWGANYGYTF

D: NA
size: NA
J: TRBJ1-2
V: TRBV5-5
DNA: TGTGCCAGCAGCCCGGCGGCCGACTATGGCTACACCTTC
CDR3: CASSPAADYGYTF

D: NA
size: NA
J: TRBJ1-6
V: TRBV4-2
DNA: TGTGCCAGCAGCCACTCTATCGGGACAAGTAATTCACCCCTCCACTTT
CDR3: CASSHSIGTSNSPLHF